The 3 T cell receptor beta chains listed next were all sequenced from one sample in a study of cytomegalovirus exposure and HLA in healthy donors. 13 Jbeta primers and 60 Vbeta primers were used for the PCR. Assay: immunoSEQ multiplex PCR; the TCRdb copy retains only in-frame clones and omits some. The table has tens of thousands of clones, about three quarters seen once. Sequenced material: PBMCs. The source of these receptors is a man aged 60-69 years in good health and CMV-seronegative.

Only a few counts were recorded for this clone. The V call is TRBV1, the J call TRBJ2-5; the table's D call TRBD2 went unverified against the DNA. TRBV1 is assigned pseudogene status. The CDR3 extends over 16 amino acids. The CDR3 spells CTSSPAKRGIQETQYF. The CDR3 DNA reads as TGCACCAGCAGCCCCGCCAAGCGGGGGATACAAGAGACCCAGTACTTC.

This sequence joins TRBV9 and TRBJ2-7; D might be TRBD2 (5 bases). The CDR3 contains 15 residues. V was pared by 0 bases and J by 2 bases, with 12 bases between. From germline, CDR1 is SGDLS and CDR2 YYNGEE. The CDR3 bases are TGTGCCAGCAGCGTAGATGCGGGTGTGACCTACGAGCAGTACTTC. This gives the protein CASSVDAGVTYEQYF.

This chain uses TRBV19 with TRBJ2-3, with D unclear. CDR3 length: 15 amino acids. Trimming removed 3 bases from V and 1 base from J, with 11 bases in between. CDR1 LNHDA and CDR2 SQIVND come from the germline V gene (reference sequence). CDR3 nucleotide sequence: TGTGCCAGTAGTATTTCCGGTTACGGCACAGATACGCAGTATTTT. This sequence encodes CASSISGYGTDTQYF.